These 17 T cell receptor beta chains came from one sample sequenced in a study of blood T cell repertoires in COVID-19. The data were produced by immunoSEQ multiplex PCR, yet TCRdb's version contains in-frame clones alone and is incomplete. The profile shows hundreds of thousands of clones, around 92% of them singletons. The sample consisted of peripheral blood. The source of these receptors is a woman in her twenties or thirties with COVID-19, enrolled during active disease.

This chain links TRBV3-1 (or the pseudogene TRBV3-2) with TRBJ2-3; TRBD2 is a possible D gene (6 bases). The V and J ends lost 1 base and 3 bases respectively, with 11 bases between them. CDR3 size: 15 residues. Germline assignment: CDR1 LGHDT and CDR2 YNNKEL (reference sequence). In nucleotides, the CDR3 is TGTGCCAGCAGCCAAGGGACTATTTTGACAGATACGCAGTATTTT. The encoded protein is CASSQGTILTDTQYF.

This chain links TRBV21-1 with TRBJ1-1. TRBV21-1 is annotated as a pseudogene. The CDR3 spans 16 residues. This CDR3 reads CASTKGGPTMNTEAFF. As DNA, the CDR3 is TGTGCCAGCACCAAGGGGGGTCCCACAATGAACACTGAAGCTTTCTTT.

In its sample, this clone was seen once. The rearrangement links TRBV19 to TRBJ1-1; D is unclear. Trimming stripped 1 base from V and 2 bases from J, with 14 bases between. Germline lookup yields CDR1 LNHDA and CDR2 SQIVND (reference sequence). The CDR3 has 16 amino acids. CDR3 DNA: TGTGCCAGTAGTATAGTAATACAGCTTTTAAACACTGAAGCTTTCTTT. This translates into CASSIVIQLLNTEAFF.

On this clone itself: This sample includes further DNA sequences coding for the same CDR3. V and J are TRBV9 and TRBJ2-6; D remains ambiguous. CDR1 is SGDLS, CDR2 YYNGEE, per germline. Trimming shortened V by 0 bases and J by 2 bases, and 3 bases separated the two germline ends. The CDR3 contains 14 residues. The CDR3 DNA is TGTGCCAGCAGCGTAGCAGCTGGGGCCAACGTCCTGACTTTC. This encodes CASSVAAGANVLTF.

The V call is TRBV6-2 or TRBV6-3, the J call TRBJ2-7; D is perhaps TRBD1 (6 bases). The germline gives CDR1 MNHEY, CDR2 SVGEGT. V was trimmed by 2 bases and J by 2 bases, leaving 13 bases between them. The CDR3 has 15 amino acids. This CDR3 is CASSYPTGQAYEQYF. CDR3 bases: TGTGCCAGCAGTTACCCGACAGGACAAGCCTACGAGCAGTACTTC.

The chain links TRBV5-1 to TRBJ2-1, with TRBD2 matching over 15 bases. This CDR3 comprises 18 residues. In germline, CDR1 is SGHRS, CDR2 YFSETQ. V lost 3 bases and J lost 8; bases outside the gene matches: 12. As DNA, the CDR3 is TGCGCCAGCAGCTCCACCGGACGCAGGACTAGCGGGAGGGATGAGCAGTTCTTC. Translated: CASSSTGRRTSGRDEQFF.

The chain joins TRBV9 to TRBJ1-4; TRBD1 matches at 7 bases. This CDR3 is 11 amino acids long. From germline, CDR1 is SGDLS and CDR2 YYNGEE. V was clipped by 3 bases and J by 12 bases; unmatched bases: 2. In nucleotides, the CDR3 is TGTGCCAGCAGCGCCGGGACAGAACTGTTTTTT. It encodes CASSAGTELFF.

This sequence joins TRBV30 and TRBJ2-5; 9 bases line up with TRBD2. CDR1 is GTSNPN, CDR2 SVGIG, per germline (reference sequence). This CDR3 has 14 residues. With 7 bases clipped from V and 9 bases from J, the junction kept 15 bases outside the gene matches. This CDR3 reads CASRGLANRAAQYF. CDR3 in DNA: TGTGCCTCGCGTGGACTAGCGAACCGGGCGGCCCAGTACTTC.

The rearrangement links TRBV30 to TRBJ1-5; TRBD1 might be the D (5 bases). The CDR3 consists of 13 residues. Trimming pared 1 base from V and 4 bases from J, leaving 8 bases between. CDR1 is GTSNPN and CDR2 is SVGIG in the germline V gene (reference sequence). CDR3 DNA sequence: TGTGCCTGGAGTGAGGGGTCAAATCAGCCCCAGCATTTT. Translating gives CAWSEGSNQPQHF.

As DNA, the CDR3 is TGTGCCAGCAGCTTGGACCAGTTTACACATACGCAGTATTTT. Residues: CASSLDQFTHTQYF. The chain combines TRBV5-6 with TRBJ2-3; D is ambiguous. CDR1 and CDR2 from the germline V gene are SGHDT and YYEEEE. The CDR3 is 14 amino acids. V was pared by 0 bases and J by 7 bases, with 12 bases between.

This sequence joins TRBV4-1 and TRBJ1-2; tentative D call: TRBD1 (5 bases). The germline V and J ends were trimmed by 0 bases and 8 bases, with 16 bases remaining between them. The CDR3 is 15 amino acids. The germline V gene has CDR1 MGHRA and CDR2 YSYEKL. CDR3 region: CASSQDHSAGRGYTF. In nucleotides, the CDR3 is TGCGCCAGCAGCCAAGATCATTCGGCAGGGAGGGGCTACACCTTC.

The chain links TRBV5-4 to TRBJ2-3, with 9 bases fitting TRBD1. V was pared by 0 bases and J by 6 bases, with 14 bases of the junction left unmatched. The CDR3 is made up of 18 amino acids. Looked up from germline, CDR1 is SGHNT and CDR2 is YYREEE (reference sequence). The CDR3 coding sequence is TGTGCCAGCAGCTTGGTTCGTTACGGGACAGGGTGGTCGGATACGCAGTATTTT. Translating it yields CASSLVRYGTGWSDTQYF.

This rearrangement joins TRBV27 to TRBJ1-5; tentatively, D is TRBD1 (5 bases). Between the trimmed V and J ends, which lost 4 bases and 0 bases, there was a span of 16 bases. The CDR3 is 17 residues long. CDR1 MNHEY and CDR2 SMNVEV come from the germline V gene (reference sequence). The CDR3 is CASSSLVDIYSNQPQHF. DNA for the CDR3: TGTGCCAGCAGTTCCCTCGTGGACATCTATAGCAATCAGCCCCAGCATTTT.

The V and J genes are TRBV9 and TRBJ1-3, with 7 bases lining up with TRBD1. Germline assignment: CDR1 SGDLS and CDR2 YYNGEE. This CDR3 is 16 amino acids long. V lost 0 bases, J lost 4 bases, and 7 bases stayed unmatched. The CDR3 coding sequence is TGTGCCAGCAGCGTAGGTCAGGGGGAGCCCGGAAACACCATATATTTT. Protein sequence: CASSVGQGEPGNTIYF.

This clone appeared a few times. The J gene is TRBJ2-2, the V gene TRBV28, with D tentatively TRBD1 (5 bases). Trimming took off 4 bases at V and 4 bases at J, with 10 bases between the two ends. Germline CDR1 and CDR2: MDHEN and SYDVKM. This CDR3 spans 14 amino acids. The CDR3 nucleotides read TGTGCCAGCAGTTGGGGCGGAATCACCGGGGAGCTGTTTTTT. Translating it yields CASSWGGITGELFF.

The rearrangement uses TRBV4-3 and TRBJ2-2, with 14 bases fitting TRBD2. This CDR3 spans 21 amino acids. Germline CDR1 reads LGHNA; CDR2 reads YSLEER. The trim removed 2 bases at V and 5 bases at J, leaving 16 bases unmatched. The DNA of the CDR3 is TGCGCCAGCAGCCAAAGGGCCCCGGGACTAGCGGGGGCTGCGGGAACCGGGGAGCTGTTTTTT. Its protein is CASSQRAPGLAGAAGTGELFF.

The rearrangement uses TRBV23-1 and TRBJ2-2; weak D call: TRBD1 (5 bases). TRBV23-1 is an open reading frame, and its role is uncertain. The CDR3 spans 18 residues. Deletions cut 1 base from V and 4 bases from J, with 19 bases between. The CDR3 DNA reads TGCGCCAGCAGTCAATTCACCTCAGGGCCGTGTTCCACCGGGGAGCTGTTTTTT. Translated: CASSQFTSGPCSTGELFF.